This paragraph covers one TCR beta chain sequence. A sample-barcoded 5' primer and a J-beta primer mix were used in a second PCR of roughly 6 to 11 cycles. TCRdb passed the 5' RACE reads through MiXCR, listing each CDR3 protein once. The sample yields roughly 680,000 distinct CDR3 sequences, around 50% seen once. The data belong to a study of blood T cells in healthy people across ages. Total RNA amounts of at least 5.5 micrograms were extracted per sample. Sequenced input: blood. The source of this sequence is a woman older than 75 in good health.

The CDR3 reads CASSYHRQGLKEKLFF. The CDR3 coding sequence is TGTGCCAGCAGTTATCACCGACAGGGGTTGAAAGAAAAACTGTTTTTT. The rearrangement joins TRBV12-3 or TRBV12-4 to TRBJ1-4; 8 bases fit TRBD1. This CDR3 has 16 residues. After removal of 4 bases from V and 8 bases from J, the junction contained 12 bases not matched to a gene.